This paragraph reports one T cell receptor (beta chain). Its antigen is currently not known. Base qualities are missing; no much larger clone stands one base away. These data belong to a study of CD8 T cells in ankylosing spondylitis (dated by TCRdb to 2016 to 2017). Broadly, across the study: The study set out to find disease-linked TCR variants by profiling T cell receptor beta repertoires in ankylosing spondylitis patients and healthy donors. In total, the full study cohort was made up of about 99 healthy donors and 25 to 30 ankylosing spondylitis patients. Peripheral blood was sampled, and synovial fluid was additionally collected from ankylosing spondylitis patients. On the study overall, not on this receptor specifically: The disease-linked clones were reported as significantly enriched in matched synovial fluid samples from ankylosing spondylitis patients. Some of the motif variants had been reported before in the synovial fluid and blood of reactive arthritis patients, a finding that suggests common disease-initiation mechanisms. The disease-linked clones showed a CD8+ phenotype and occurred at relatively low frequencies in peripheral blood. A TCR beta motif of fewer than 10 highly homologous amino acid variants appeared characteristic of blood from ankylosing spondylitis patients.

The reads were generated on an Illumina HiSeq 2500. Quantitative 5'-RACE with molecular barcodes was used to prepare TCR beta libraries. The authors' pipeline ran thus. To identify disease-linked TCR variants, a new computational method was used, one built on a probabilistic model of VDJ rearrangement. TCRdb cleaned the public reads at Q25 with fastp, built clones with MiXCR and kept in-frame beta chains. Rows matching on CDR3 protein sequence are summarized as one entry with the most common DNA and genes. TCRdb's processing, not the authors', yielded these V and J calls. Here the sample has 500,000 to 550,000 distinct CDR3 sequences; roughly an eighth occur a single time. Together, the top ten hold around 6.8% of the sample. The CDR3 sequence holds 12 residues, the cysteine and phenylalanine included. Solely the CDR3 DNA is kept, with 36 bases framed from the first base. In the germline V gene (reference sequence), CDR1 corresponds to DFQATT and CDR2 to SNEGSKA.

The sequenced sample was blood, either unsorted or a sorted T cell fraction (not recorded which). The receptor chain draws on TRBV20-1 and TRBJ1-1, with 9 bases in between that match TRBD1. The source is a male donor with ankylosing spondylitis. The DNA is as follows: TGCAGCCGGGACAGGGATAACACTGAAGCTTTCTTT. The encoded protein is CSRDRDNTEAFF.